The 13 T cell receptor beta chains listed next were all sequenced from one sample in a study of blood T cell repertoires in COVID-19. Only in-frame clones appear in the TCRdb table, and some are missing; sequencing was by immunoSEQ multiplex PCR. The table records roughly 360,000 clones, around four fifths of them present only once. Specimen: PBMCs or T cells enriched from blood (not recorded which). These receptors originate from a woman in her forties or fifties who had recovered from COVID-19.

CDR3 coding DNA: TGTGCCAGCAGCTTGGACAGCACTAACTATGGCTACACCTTC. It codes for CASSLDSTNYGYTF. The chain uses TRBV5-4 and TRBJ1-2; D remains unclear. Germline CDR1 reads SGHNT; CDR2 reads YYREEE (reference sequence). CDR3 length: 14 residues. Deletions cut 0 bases from V and 0 bases from J, with 6 bases between. Together with reference TRBV5-4 and TRBJ1-2, the CDR3 gives the full variable domain: ETGVTQSPTHLIKTRGQQVTLRCSSQSGHNTVSWYQQALGQGPQFIFQYYREEENGRGNFPPRFSGLQFPNYSSELNVNALELDDSALYLCASSLDSTNYGYTFGSGTRLTVV.

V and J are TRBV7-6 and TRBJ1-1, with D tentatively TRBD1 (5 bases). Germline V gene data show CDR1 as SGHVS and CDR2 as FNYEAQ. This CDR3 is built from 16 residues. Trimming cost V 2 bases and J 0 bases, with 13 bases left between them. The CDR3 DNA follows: TGTGCCAGCAGCTTACTTAGTTGGGGGGTGAACACTGAAGCTTTCTTT. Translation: CASSLLSWGVNTEAFF. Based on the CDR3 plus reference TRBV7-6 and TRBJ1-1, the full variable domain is GAGVSQSPRYKVTKRGQDVALRCDPISGHVSLYWYRQALGQGPEFLTYFNYEAQQDKSGLPNDRFSAERPEGSISTLTIQRTEQRDSAMYRCASSLLSWGVNTEAFFGQGTRLTVV.

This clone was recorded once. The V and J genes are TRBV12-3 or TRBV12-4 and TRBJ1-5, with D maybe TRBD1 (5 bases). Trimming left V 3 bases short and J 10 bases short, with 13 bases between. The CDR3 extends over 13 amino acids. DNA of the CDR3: TGTGCCAGCAGTTTGGGGCCTGATGTCCCCCAGCATTTT. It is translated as CASSLGPDVPQHF.

CDR3 protein: CASRGSGGPSSSGELFF. The CDR3, as DNA: TGTGCCAGCAGAGGTAGCGGGGGGCCTAGCTCCAGCGGGGAGCTGTTTTTT. The rearrangement links TRBV11-2 to TRBJ2-2; 10 nucleotides line up with TRBD2. The CDR3 totals 17 residues. Germline V gene data show CDR1 as SGHAT and CDR2 as FQNNGV. V gave up 6 bases and J gave up 7 bases; unmatched junction bases: 14.

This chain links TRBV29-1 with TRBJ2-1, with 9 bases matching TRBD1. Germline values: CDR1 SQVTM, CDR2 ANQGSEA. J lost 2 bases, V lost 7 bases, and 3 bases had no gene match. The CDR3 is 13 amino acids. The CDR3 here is CSARTGAYNEQFF. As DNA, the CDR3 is TGCAGCGCCCGGACAGGGGCCTACAATGAGCAGTTCTTC.

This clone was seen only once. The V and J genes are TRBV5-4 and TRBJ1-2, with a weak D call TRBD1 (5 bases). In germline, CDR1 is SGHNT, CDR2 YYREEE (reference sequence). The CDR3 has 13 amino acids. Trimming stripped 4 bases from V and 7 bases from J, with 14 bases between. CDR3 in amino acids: CASSATGIAGYTF. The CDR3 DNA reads TGTGCCAGCAGCGCTACAGGTATTGCTGGCTACACCTTC. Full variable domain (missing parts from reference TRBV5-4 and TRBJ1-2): ETGVTQSPTHLIKTRGQQVTLRCSSQSGHNTVSWYQQALGQGPQFIFQYYREEENGRGNFPPRFSGLQFPNYSSELNVNALELDDSALYLCASSATGIAGYTFGSGTRLTVV.

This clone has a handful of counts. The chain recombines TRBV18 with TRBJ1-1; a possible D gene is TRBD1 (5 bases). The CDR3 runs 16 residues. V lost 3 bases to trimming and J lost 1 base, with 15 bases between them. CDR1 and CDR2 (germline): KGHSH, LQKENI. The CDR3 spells CASSPSFGAENTEAFF. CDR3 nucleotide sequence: TGTGCCAGCTCACCCAGTTTTGGGGCTGAGAACACTGAAGCTTTCTTT.

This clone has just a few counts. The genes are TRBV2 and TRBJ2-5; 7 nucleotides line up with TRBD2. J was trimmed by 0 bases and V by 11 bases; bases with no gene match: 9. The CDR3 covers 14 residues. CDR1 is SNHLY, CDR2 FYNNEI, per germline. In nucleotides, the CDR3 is TGTGCCGGAACCCGGGGAGGGGACCAAGAGACCCAGTACTTC. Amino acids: CAGTRGGDQETQYF.

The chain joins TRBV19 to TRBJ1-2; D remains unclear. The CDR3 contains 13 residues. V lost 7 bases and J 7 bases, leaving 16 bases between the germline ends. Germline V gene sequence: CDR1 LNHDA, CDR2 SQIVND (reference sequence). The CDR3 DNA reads TGTGCCAGTACCCTACGATTTTCCGGTGGCTACACCTTC. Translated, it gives CASTLRFSGGYTF.

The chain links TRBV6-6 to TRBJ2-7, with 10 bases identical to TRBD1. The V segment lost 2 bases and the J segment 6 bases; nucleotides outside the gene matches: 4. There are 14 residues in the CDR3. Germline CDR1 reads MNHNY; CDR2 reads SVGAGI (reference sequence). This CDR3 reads CASSYAGQGGEQYF. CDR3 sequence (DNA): TGTGCCAGCAGTTACGCAGGACAGGGGGGCGAGCAGTACTTC.

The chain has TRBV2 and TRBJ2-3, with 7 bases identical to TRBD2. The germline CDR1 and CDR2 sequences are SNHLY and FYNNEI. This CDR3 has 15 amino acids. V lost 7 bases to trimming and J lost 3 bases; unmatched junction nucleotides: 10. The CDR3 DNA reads TGTGCCAGCAAGCCTAGCGGCCTAAGTACAGATACGCAGTATTTT. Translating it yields CASKPSGLSTDTQYF.

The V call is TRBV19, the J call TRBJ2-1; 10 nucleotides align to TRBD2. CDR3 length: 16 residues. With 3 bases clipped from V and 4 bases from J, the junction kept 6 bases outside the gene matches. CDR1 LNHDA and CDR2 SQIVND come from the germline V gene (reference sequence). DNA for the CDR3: TGTGCCAGTAGTATGGGTACTAGCGGGGTATACAATGAGCAGTTCTTC. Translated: CASSMGTSGVYNEQFF.

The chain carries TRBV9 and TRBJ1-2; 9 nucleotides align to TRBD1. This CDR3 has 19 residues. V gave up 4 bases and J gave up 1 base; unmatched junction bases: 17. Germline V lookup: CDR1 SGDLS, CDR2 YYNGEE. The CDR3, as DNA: TGTGCCAGCAGCTTATCCGCCCCCCCGGAGGGACAGGGTAACTATGGCTACACCTTC. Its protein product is CASSLSAPPEGQGNYGYTF.